The subject of this entry is one T cell receptor (beta chain). Its antigen remains unknown. The data originate from a study of T cell responses to AZD1222 COVID-19 vaccine. TCRdb's table, derived via immunoSEQ multiplex PCR, lists solely in-frame clones and lacks some. Among about 130,000 clones, just under 95% were seen once, and the ten largest hold about 1.1%. The V end was cut by 5 bases, the J end by 5 bases, with 10 bases between. CDR3 length: 13 amino acids. Overall study findings and caveats: With dominance at 160-218 and 743-854, vaccine-associated CD4 TCRs spanned spike. Compared with day 0, the breadth and depth of the Spike-specific TCR repertoire rose significantly after two doses of AZD1222.

The chain couples TRBV12-3 or TRBV12-4 to TRBJ1-5; D perhaps matches TRBD1 (6 bases). The sequence derives from an adult who received the AZD1222 COVID-19 vaccine. This material consisted of peripheral blood, taken 28 days after the second AZD1222 dose. DNA of the CDR3: TGTGCCAGCAGTCGACAGGTGGATCAGCCCCAGCATTTT. Protein: CASSRQVDQPQHF.